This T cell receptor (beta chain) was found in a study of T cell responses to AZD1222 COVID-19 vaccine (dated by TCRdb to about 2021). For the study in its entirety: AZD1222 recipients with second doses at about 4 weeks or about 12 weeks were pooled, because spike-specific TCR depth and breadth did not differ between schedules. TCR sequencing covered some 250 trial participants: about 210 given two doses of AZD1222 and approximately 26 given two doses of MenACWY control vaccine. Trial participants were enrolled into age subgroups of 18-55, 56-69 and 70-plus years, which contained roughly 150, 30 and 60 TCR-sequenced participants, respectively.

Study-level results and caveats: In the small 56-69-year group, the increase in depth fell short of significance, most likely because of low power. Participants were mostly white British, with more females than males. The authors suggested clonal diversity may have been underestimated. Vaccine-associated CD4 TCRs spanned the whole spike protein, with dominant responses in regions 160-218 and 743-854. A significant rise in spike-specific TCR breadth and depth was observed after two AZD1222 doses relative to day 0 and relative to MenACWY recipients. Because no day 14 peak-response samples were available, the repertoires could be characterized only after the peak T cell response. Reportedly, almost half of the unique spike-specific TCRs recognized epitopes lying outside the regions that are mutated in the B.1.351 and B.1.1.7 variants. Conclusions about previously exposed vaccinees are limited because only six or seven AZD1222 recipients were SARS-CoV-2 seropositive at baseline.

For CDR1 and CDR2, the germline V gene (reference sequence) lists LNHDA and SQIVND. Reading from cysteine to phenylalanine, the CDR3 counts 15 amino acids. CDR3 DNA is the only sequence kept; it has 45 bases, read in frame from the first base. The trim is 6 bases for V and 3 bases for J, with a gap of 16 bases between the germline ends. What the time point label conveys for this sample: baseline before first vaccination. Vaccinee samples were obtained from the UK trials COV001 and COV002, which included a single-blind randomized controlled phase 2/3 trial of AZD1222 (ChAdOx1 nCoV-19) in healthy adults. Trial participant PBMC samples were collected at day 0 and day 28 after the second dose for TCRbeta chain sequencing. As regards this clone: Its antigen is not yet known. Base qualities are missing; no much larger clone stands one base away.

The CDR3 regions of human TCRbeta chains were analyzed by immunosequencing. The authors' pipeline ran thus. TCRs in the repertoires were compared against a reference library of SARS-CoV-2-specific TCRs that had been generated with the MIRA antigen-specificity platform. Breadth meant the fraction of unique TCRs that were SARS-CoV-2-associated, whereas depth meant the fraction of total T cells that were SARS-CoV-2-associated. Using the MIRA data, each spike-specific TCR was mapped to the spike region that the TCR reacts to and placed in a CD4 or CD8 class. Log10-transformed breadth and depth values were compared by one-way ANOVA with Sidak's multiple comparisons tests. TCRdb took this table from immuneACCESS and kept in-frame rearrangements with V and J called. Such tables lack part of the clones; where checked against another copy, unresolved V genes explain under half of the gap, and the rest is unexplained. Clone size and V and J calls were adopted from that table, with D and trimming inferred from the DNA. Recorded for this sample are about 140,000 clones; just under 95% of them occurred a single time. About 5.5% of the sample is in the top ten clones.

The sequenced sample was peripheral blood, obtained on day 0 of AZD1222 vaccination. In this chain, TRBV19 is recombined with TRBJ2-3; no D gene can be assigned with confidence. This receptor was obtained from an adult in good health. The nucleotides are TGTGCCAGTAGCAGGAATTATGGTGGTACAGATACGCAGTATTTT. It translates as CASSRNYGGTDTQYF.